These 28 T cell receptor beta chains originate from one sample sequenced in a study of T cells in localized non-small cell lung cancer. Method: immunoSEQ multiplex PCR; TCRdb's copy keeps in-frame clones and lacks some. This sample has about 40,000 clones, with approximately 86% found just once. The sample here was peripheral blood, taken before any cancer treatment. The receptor set was obtained from a man aged 18 to 49 with stage I lung adenocarcinoma.

J is TRBJ1-2 and V is TRBV5-4; 9 nucleotides line up with TRBD1. Germline V lookup: CDR1 SGHNT, CDR2 YYREEE (reference sequence). The CDR3 extends over 17 amino acids. With V trimmed by 4 bases and J by 0 bases, 10 bases remained unmatched. The CDR3 nucleotides are TGTGCCAGCAGCCCCCGACAGGGGGTACGAGCTAACTATGGCTACACCTTC. This encodes CASSPRQGVRANYGYTF.

This rearrangement joins TRBV9 to TRBJ1-1; 8 nucleotides match TRBD1. The CDR3 totals 15 residues. Germline V CDR1 and CDR2: SGDLS, YYNGEE. With 0 bases clipped from V and 5 bases from J, the junction kept 6 bases outside the gene matches. This CDR3 is CASSVGPGQGTEAFF. The CDR3 DNA follows: TGTGCCAGCAGCGTAGGACCCGGACAGGGTACTGAAGCTTTCTTT.

J is TRBJ1-5 and V is TRBV6-1; 10 bases fit TRBD1. Germline CDR1 MNHNS, CDR2 SASEGT. The CDR3 is made up of 15 amino acids. V gave up 4 bases and J gave up 5 bases; unmatched junction bases: 5. Here the CDR3 reads CASSGRDRGDQPQHF. DNA of the CDR3: TGTGCCAGCAGTGGAAGGGACAGGGGAGATCAGCCCCAGCATTTT.

V gene TRBV5-6 combines with J gene TRBJ1-1, with D perhaps TRBD1 (6 bases). Trimming stripped 1 base from V and 3 bases from J, with 10 bases between. The germline CDR1 and CDR2 sequences are SGHDT and YYEEEE. This CDR3 has 14 residues. The CDR3 region has the DNA TGTGCCAGCAGCTTGCAACAGGGTCACACTGAAGCTTTCTTT. This sequence encodes CASSLQQGHTEAFF.

The chain combines TRBV20-1 with TRBJ2-1; possibly TRBD2 for D (5 bases). Germline CDR1 DFQATT, CDR2 SNEGSKA (reference sequence). This CDR3 has 11 amino acids. Trimming cost V 3 bases and J 12 bases, with 12 bases left between them. For the CDR3, the DNA is TGCAGTGCTAGCGGGGAAACGACGCAGTTCTTC. This translates into CSASGETTQFF.

The chain employs TRBV6-5 and TRBJ2-3, with 8 bases identical to TRBD2. Germline values: CDR1 MNHEY, CDR2 SVGAGI. Germline trimming cut 4 bases from V and 2 bases from J; bases unmatched to any gene: 5. The CDR3 has 15 residues. The CDR3 protein is CASSSGGGSTDTQYF. Here the CDR3 DNA reads TGTGCCAGCAGTTCGGGGGGGGGCTCCACAGATACGCAGTATTTT.

The chain joins TRBV19 to TRBJ2-1; D is unclear. Looked up from germline, CDR1 is LNHDA and CDR2 is SQIVND (reference sequence). This CDR3 is 16 amino acids long. V shed 4 bases and J shed 5 bases, with 18 bases lying between them. The CDR3 region has the DNA TGTGCCAGTAGTAGAGGCACTACCAGACTCAACAATGAGCAGTTCTTC. It yields the protein CASSRGTTRLNNEQFF.

This chain connects TRBV7-9 to TRBJ1-1; maybe TRBD1 (5 bases). CDR3 length: 15 residues. CDR1 is SEHNR and CDR2 is FQNEAQ in the germline V gene (reference sequence). V was pared by 4 bases and J by 0 bases, with 12 bases between. The CDR3 sequence: CASSSGGYMNTEAFF. CDR3 coding DNA: TGTGCCAGCAGCTCGGGGGGTTACATGAACACTGAAGCTTTCTTT. Full variable domain (remainder filled in from reference TRBV7-9 and TRBJ1-1): DTGVSQNPRHKITKRGQNVTFRCDPISEHNRLYWYRQTLGQGPEFLTYFQNEAQLEKSRLLSDRFSAERPKGSFSTLEIQRTEQGDSAMYLCASSSGGYMNTEAFFGQGTRLTVV.

The chain links TRBV5-6 to TRBJ1-4; a possible D gene is TRBD1 (6 bases). CDR3 size: 17 residues. Germline CDR1 and CDR2: SGHDT and YYEEEE. The V gene lost 3 bases and the J gene lost 7 bases, with 22 bases spanning the gap. As DNA, the CDR3 is TGTGCCAGCAGCTCCTTACCGGGACAACTAGGAGGTGAAAAACTGTTTTTT. This gives the protein CASSSLPGQLGGEKLFF.

This clone was detected only a few times. The chain carries TRBV4-1 and TRBJ1-1; D uncertain. The CDR3 spans 15 residues. Trimming removed 1 base from V and 5 bases from J, with 14 bases in between. Per the germline V gene, CDR1 is MGHRA and CDR2 is YSYEKL. CDR3 in DNA: TGCGCCAGCAGCCAAGCCCCGGTCGTGGGAACTGAAGCTTTCTTT. As protein: CASSQAPVVGTEAFF.

The V call is TRBV4-3, the J call TRBJ2-2; tentative D call: TRBD1 (6 bases). Germline lookup yields CDR1 LGHNA and CDR2 YSLEER. Trimming shortened V by 1 base and J by 5 bases, and 14 bases separated the two germline ends. This CDR3 has 16 residues. In DNA, the CDR3 is TGCGCCAGCAGCCAAGTAACCGGCAGGGGTACCGGGGAGCTGTTTTTT. It translates to CASSQVTGRGTGELFF.

By its share, this clone is medium-sized (0.01 to 0.1%). The chain is built from TRBV4-3 and TRBJ1-2; D not resolved. The CDR3 covers 15 residues. V was shortened by 1 base and J by 7 bases, with 16 bases between the two germline ends. Germline V CDR1 and CDR2: LGHNA, YSLEER. The CDR3: CASSQAGIVSGGYTF. CDR3 bases: TGCGCCAGCAGCCAAGCCGGGATAGTCAGCGGTGGCTACACCTTC.

The gene calls are TRBV9 and TRBJ2-1; D is perhaps TRBD2 (6 bases). The CDR3 runs 15 residues. Trimming cost V 3 bases and J 7 bases, with 17 bases left between them. Germline-derived CDR1 and CDR2 are SGDLS and YYNGEE. The CDR3 DNA reads TGTGCCAGCAGCGCCGTACCGACGGGGAGGAATGAGCAGTTCTTC. The encoded protein is CASSAVPTGRNEQFF.

The chain is built from TRBV6-6 and TRBJ2-1, with 9 bases that match TRBD1. CDR1 MNHNY and CDR2 SVGAGI come from the germline V gene (reference sequence). Germline trimming cut 2 bases from V and 8 bases from J; bases unmatched to any gene: 4. The CDR3 spans 14 residues. The CDR3 spells CASSYGDRDHEQFF. CDR3 nucleotides: TGTGCCAGCAGTTACGGGGACAGGGACCATGAGCAGTTCTTC.

The rearrangement uses TRBV7-9 and TRBJ2-7; D unresolved. V lost 5 bases to trimming and J lost 3 bases, with 5 bases between them. CDR3 size: 11 residues. Germline V gives CDR1 SEHNR, CDR2 FQNEAQ (reference sequence). CDR3 amino acids: CASSRGYEQYF. The CDR3 coding sequence is TGTGCCAGCAGCCGAGGCTACGAGCAGTACTTC.

This chain links TRBV2 with TRBJ2-3, with 9 bases that match TRBD1. The CDR3 runs 13 residues. CDR1 is SNHLY, CDR2 FYNNEI, per germline. The trim removed 9 bases at V and 2 bases at J, leaving 3 bases unmatched. CDR3 sequence reads: CARGQGLTDTQYF. The DNA of the CDR3 is TGTGCCAGGGGACAGGGTCTCACAGATACGCAGTATTTT.

J is TRBJ2-2 and V is TRBV7-9, with TRBD1 identical over 10 bases. The CDR3 covers 13 residues. With V trimmed by 8 bases and J by 6 bases, 3 bases remained unmatched. Germline V CDR1 and CDR2: SEHNR, FQNEAQ (reference sequence). Here the CDR3 DNA reads TGTGCCAGCCGGGACAGGGGAGCCGGGGAGCTGTTTTTT. Amino acid sequence: CASRDRGAGELFF.

This clone was recorded only once. The rearrangement links TRBV7-8 to TRBJ1-1; the D gene is possibly TRBD1 (5 bases). The CDR3 sequence is 19 residues long. Germline V gene sequence: CDR1 SGHVS, CDR2 FQNEAQ. V shed 0 bases and J shed 3 bases, with 23 bases lying between them. The CDR3 region has the DNA TGTGCCAGCAGCTTAGCCTCCAGGAAGGCAGGGATCATTGACACTGAAGCTTTCTTT. Encoded protein: CASSLASRKAGIIDTEAFF.

This sequence joins TRBV1 and TRBJ1-5; TRBD1 reflects the table's D call only, with no check against the DNA. TRBV1 is a pseudogene locus. This CDR3 region has 13 residues. The CDR3 loop reads CTSSRQGDQPQHF. The CDR3 coding sequence is TGCACCAGCAGCCGACAGGGGGATCAGCCCCAGCATTTT.

V usage is TRBV19 and J usage is TRBJ1-2, with a weak D call TRBD1 (5 bases). The V end lost 1 base, the J end lost 7 bases, and 13 bases lay between the germline ends. CDR3 size: 14 residues. Germline V CDR1 and CDR2: LNHDA, SQIVND (reference sequence). Here the CDR3 reads CASSIGGGDGGYTF. The DNA for the CDR3 is TGTGCCAGTAGTATAGGAGGAGGGGATGGTGGCTACACCTTC.

This clone is a singleton in its sample. This chain links TRBV27 with TRBJ2-1, with TRBD1 matching over 8 bases. The length of the CDR3 is 12 residues. V lost 6 bases and J lost 10; bases outside the gene matches: 5. Germline assignment: CDR1 MNHEY and CDR2 SMNVEV (reference sequence). DNA for the CDR3: TGTGCCAGCAGGTTAACAGGGGGGGAGCAGTTCTTC. Translation: CASRLTGGEQFF.

This chain uses TRBV5-6 with TRBJ1-1; no definite D call. CDR3 size: 14 residues. The V end was cut by 1 base, the J end by 5 bases, with 12 bases between. Germline CDR1 and CDR2: SGHDT and YYEEEE. This chain's CDR3 is CASSLRLPVTEAFF. The CDR3 DNA is TGTGCCAGCAGCTTGCGACTCCCTGTGACTGAAGCTTTCTTT.

The table lists this clone with a count of one. The gene calls are TRBV4-2 and TRBJ2-3; D tentatively reads TRBD1 or TRBD2 (5 bases each). Trimming removed 0 bases from V and 7 bases from J, with 20 bases in between. Per the germline V gene, CDR1 is LGHNA and CDR2 is YNFKEQ. The CDR3 has 17 residues. DNA of the CDR3: TGTGCCAGCAGCCAAGACCTAGGGCTGCGAGGGGAGAATACGCAGTATTTT. Amino acids: CASSQDLGLRGENTQYF.

This chain connects TRBV7-2 to TRBJ2-3; unclear D gene. V was cut by 3 bases and J by 7 bases, with 17 bases left in between. The CDR3 is 15 residues long. Germline CDR1 and CDR2: SGHTA and FQGNSA. The CDR3 region is CASSFDPRNSHTQYF. The CDR3 bases are TGTGCCAGCAGCTTTGACCCCCGAAATTCTCATACGCAGTATTTT. Drawing the rest from reference TRBV7-2 and TRBJ2-3, the complete variable domain is GAGVSQSPSNKVTEKGKDVELRCDPISGHTALYWYRQSLGQGLEFLIYFQGNSAPDKSGLPSDRFSAERTGGSVSTLTIQRTQQEDSAVYLCASSFDPRNSHTQYFGPGTRLTVL.

The rearrangement links TRBV9 to TRBJ1-1; 9 bases agree with TRBD1. V trimming: 4 bases; J trimming: 4 bases; junction bases outside the gene matches: 8. This CDR3 spans 15 amino acids. Germline loops: CDR1 SGDLS, CDR2 YYNGEE. DNA for the CDR3: TGTGCCAGCAGCCCTAATACAGGGGGCCCCACTGAAGCTTTCTTT. Amino acid sequence: CASSPNTGGPTEAFF.

The V and J genes are TRBV18 and TRBJ2-5; TRBD2 aligns across 11 bases. The CDR3 totals 14 residues. Germline V CDR1 and CDR2: KGHSH, LQKENI. With V trimmed by 6 bases and J by 1 base, 1 base remained unmatched. The CDR3 nucleotides read TGTGCCAGCTCGGGACTAGCGGCCCAAGAGACCCAGTACTTC. As protein: CASSGLAAQETQYF.

V is TRBV2 and J is TRBJ2-1, with 7 bases matching TRBD1. Looked up from germline, CDR1 is SNHLY and CDR2 is FYNNEI. The CDR3 is made up of 18 amino acids. The junction had 16 bases not matched to a gene; V was cut back by 4 bases and J by 4 bases. CDR3 coding DNA: TGTGCCAGCAGTGGACCCCCTCTGACAGGGACCTTATACAATGAGCAGTTCTTC. Protein: CASSGPPLTGTLYNEQFF.

This chain uses TRBV2 with TRBJ1-6; a possible D gene is TRBD1 (6 bases). Trimming cost V 2 bases and J 10 bases, with 15 bases left between them. There are 15 residues in the CDR3. In germline, CDR1 is SNHLY, CDR2 FYNNEI. CDR3: CASSENRQGRSPLHF. CDR3 DNA sequence: TGTGCCAGCAGTGAAAATCGGCAGGGGCGCTCACCCCTCCACTTT.